This T cell receptor beta chain was identified in a study of vaccination and CD4 T cells after COVID-19. Across the whole study: Convalescent donors totaled six males and four females, including two who were Hispanic. Post-COVID samples had a sampling time that fell a median approximately 93 days after diagnosis (range 35 to 161).

Notes on this clonotype: Its antigen is not known.

Treatment given: roughly nine-day PBMC culture with coronavirus spike peptide pools or control peptides (ViraFEST assay). One should note that the unexposed donor's CD4+ T cells were collected before the COVID-19 pandemic (2011-2018). At both days 3 and 7, half the medium was replaced with fresh IL-2 medium. The Oncomine TCR Beta short-read assay was applied to DNA of cultured CD4+ T cells. Using its own MiXCR run on the PCR reads, TCRdb lists one record per CDR3 protein. The sample has 6,500 to 9,000 distinct CDR3 sequences; around 37% are singletons. Trimming took 4 bases from V and 2 from J; bases not matched to a gene: 9. Germline CDR1 and CDR2: MGHRA and YSYEKL. This CDR3 is built from 16 residues.

Sequencing input: CD4+ T cells from blood, cultured in vitro. The source is a human donor in good health. J is TRBJ2-5 and V is TRBV4-1, with 8 positions matching TRBD2. The CDR3 DNA reads as TGCGCCAGCAGCCCCCAGGGTAGCGGGGTACAAGAGACCCAGTACTTC. Protein: CASSPQGSGVQETQYF.